This passage covers 11 T cell receptor beta chains from one sample sequenced in a study of PD-1 blockade in classical Hodgkin lymphoma (dated by TCRdb to the early 2020s). The time point label of this sample denotes: cycle 4 day 1 (C4D1), after more than five weeks of nivolumab. Every trial patient had relapsed following autologous stem cell transplantation, and prior brentuximab vedotin exposure was what differed among cohorts A, B and C. Libraries were prepared through the immunoSEQ multiplex PCR assay. Imported from immuneACCESS, the table was reduced by TCRdb to in-frame sequences with V and J called. These copies leave out some clones; in studies compared against another copy, an unresolved V gene accounts for under half, and the cause of the remainder is not known. The sample table lists about 90,000 clones, roughly nine tenths of them with a count of one. The top ten clonotypes cover approximately 2.9% of the sample.

The starting material was peripheral blood mononuclear cells (PBMCs), obtained before the fourth cycle of nivolumab. The receptors shown here come from a human donor with classical Hodgkin lymphoma.

The gene calls are TRBV4-2 and TRBJ1-1, with TRBD1 identical over 7 bases. The CDR3 runs 13 residues. The V segment lost 6 bases and the J segment 8 bases; nucleotides outside the gene matches: 9. The germline V gene has CDR1 LGHNA and CDR2 YNFKEQ. This CDR3 reads CASSGPPGGEAFF. The DNA for the CDR3 is TGTGCCAGCAGTGGACCCCCAGGGGGAGAAGCTTTCTTT.

The chain recombines TRBV6-6 with TRBJ1-1; TRBD1 might be the D (5 bases). From germline, CDR1 is MNHNY and CDR2 SVGAGI (reference sequence). The CDR3 has 12 residues. Trimming took 5 bases from V and 6 from J, leaving 10 bases between them. The CDR3 DNA sequence: TGTGCCAGCAGTCTACGAGGGGCTGAAGCTTTCTTT. It yields the protein CASSLRGAEAFF.

This chain uses TRBV4-1 with TRBJ2-7; maybe TRBD1 (5 bases). Between the trimmed V and J ends, which lost 0 bases and 3 bases, there was a span of 18 bases. This CDR3 is built from 17 residues. Germline CDR1 and CDR2: MGHRA and YSYEKL. This CDR3 reads CASSQDPLRGSRYEQYF. The CDR3 nucleotides are TGCGCCAGCAGCCAAGATCCCCTAAGGGGCTCTCGCTACGAGCAGTACTTC.

This chain uses TRBV5-1 with TRBJ2-3; D possibly corresponds to TRBD1 (6 bases). CDR1 and CDR2 from the germline V gene are SGHRS and YFSETQ. CDR3 length: 15 residues. Trimming cost V 4 bases and J 6 bases, with 18 bases left between them. This CDR3 reads CASSPVRERGDTQYF. CDR3 sequence (DNA): TGCGCCAGCAGCCCGGTCAGGGAAAGGGGGGATACGCAGTATTTT.

The chain combines TRBV10-2 with TRBJ2-5; 7 nucleotides align to TRBD2. V trimming: 6 bases; J trimming: 0 bases; junction bases outside the gene matches: 10. Germline V gene data show CDR1 as WSHSY and CDR2 as SAAADI. The CDR3 covers 16 residues. In nucleotides, the CDR3 is TGCGCCAGCAGAAGCCCGGGACTATCAGACCAAGAGACCCAGTACTTC. Amino acids: CASRSPGLSDQETQYF.

This chain uses TRBV5-4 with TRBJ2-3; D is unresolved. The CDR3 totals 14 residues. The V end was cut by 0 bases, the J end by 2 bases, with 7 bases between. The V gene's germline CDR1 is SGHNT and CDR2 YYREEE (reference sequence). CDR3 nucleotide sequence: TGTGCCAGCAGCTTGGCTGGAATCACAGATACGCAGTATTTT. Translation gives CASSLAGITDTQYF.

The chain has TRBV5-1 and TRBJ1-2; D possibly corresponds to TRBD1 (6 bases). Germline CDR1 is SGHRS and CDR2 is YFSETQ. This CDR3 region has 14 residues. The V end was cut by 0 bases, the J end by 5 bases, with 11 bases between. The CDR3 here is CASSLVWTVYGYTF. Written as DNA, the CDR3 is TGCGCCAGCAGCTTGGTATGGACAGTATATGGCTACACCTTC.

This clone was seen only a few times. V usage is TRBV30 and J usage is TRBJ1-6, with a possible D match to TRBD1 (6 bases). There are 12 residues in the CDR3. The V gene lost 2 bases and the J gene lost 7 bases, with 6 bases spanning the gap. From germline, CDR1 is GTSNPN and CDR2 SVGIG (reference sequence). CDR3 bases: TGTGCCTGGAGTACAGGGAATTCACCCCTCCACTTT. Amino acids: CAWSTGNSPLHF.

This clone was recorded once. Other DNA sequences of this sample code for an identical CDR3. V usage is TRBV27 and J usage is TRBJ2-2; D perhaps matches TRBD1 (6 bases). Germline CDR1 and CDR2: MNHEY and SMNVEV (reference sequence). The CDR3 has 16 residues. The germline V and J ends were trimmed by 3 bases and 6 bases, with 17 bases remaining between them. CDR3 loop: CASSFTSGGPPGELFF. CDR3 nucleotides: TGTGCCAGCAGTTTTACTAGTGGGGGCCCTCCCGGGGAGCTGTTTTTT.

This clone was seen just once. This chain links TRBV5-1 with TRBJ2-7; D remains ambiguous. The CDR3 contains 13 residues. Looked up from germline, CDR1 is SGHRS and CDR2 is YFSETQ. V was trimmed by 4 bases and J by 4 bases, leaving 12 bases between them. CDR3 sequence: CASSRTAEYEQYF. As DNA, the CDR3 is TGCGCCAGCAGCCGTACCGCTGAATACGAGCAGTACTTC.

The chain combines TRBV7-2 with TRBJ2-2; D call uncertain. The length of the CDR3 is 13 residues. The germline gives CDR1 SGHTA, CDR2 FQGNSA. Trimming shortened V by 5 bases and J by 2 bases, and 6 bases separated the two germline ends. The DNA of the CDR3 is TGTGCCAGCAGCCGGATAAACACCGGGGAGCTGTTTTTT. Translating gives CASSRINTGELFF.